This entry features one T cell receptor beta chain sequence. Antigen: not known. The CDR3 length is 18 residues. Trimming took off 0 bases at V and 1 base at J, with 19 bases between the two ends. CDR1 is DFQATT, CDR2 SNEGSKA, per germline (reference sequence). This sample was taken from a study of CD8+CD57+ T cells in acquired aplastic anemia. Study-level information: The DNA of sorted CD4+ and CD8+ cells averaged approximately 3.4 ug.

CDR3 and TCR beta VDJ profiling relied on a genomic DNA template. TCRdb re-derived calls from the reads in MiXCR, one entry per CDR3 protein. The repertoire holds approximately 200,000 distinct CDR3 sequences, with 54% as singletons. Whole-study findings and limits: Common to patients and controls were 25 to 30 CD8+ CDR3 sequences. Patients and controls were not found to differ significantly in CD8+ Simpson's diversity.

The receptor's source is a human donor in good health, serving as a control. The chain is built from TRBV20-1 and TRBJ1-5; tentatively, D is TRBD1 (5 bases). Sequencing was done on a sample of sorted CD4+, CD8+, or CD8+CD57+ T cells (not recorded which) from PBMCs. The chain's CDR3 is CSAREVLGAVGSNQPQHF. The CDR3 DNA sequence: TGCAGTGCTAGAGAGGTACTAGGGGCCGTTGGGAGCAATCAGCCCCAGCATTTT.